The rows below give T cell receptor beta chains drawn from one sample of a study of post-analysis software for immune sequencing data. Each CDR3 protein is one row after TCRdb ran MiXCR on the PCR reads. The sample contains hundreds of thousands of distinct CDR3 sequences, roughly half of which appear only once. The sample was blood. The receptors shown here come from a girl aged 10-17 years with multiple sclerosis. Each CDR3 is given with its conserved first and last residue.

cdr3_length,v_call,j_call,cdr3_aa
14,TRBV7-3,TRBJ1-1,CASSLTGGATEAFF
17,TRBV11-2,TRBJ2-3,CASSLTGTGGGTDTQYF
13,TRBV20-1,TRBJ2-7,CSASPGQKHEQYF
17,TRBV7-9,TRBJ2-2,CASSLVEAQTNTGELFF
15,TRBV6-5,-,CASSLRGRIAYEQYF
15,TRBV18,TRBJ1-2,CASSPSRPPTDGYTF
15,TRBV9,TRBJ2-7,CASSVGLAASYEQYF
13,TRBV20-1,TRBJ2-3,CSAPDSSTDTQYF
15,TRBV2,TRBJ1-2,CASSVGMGQKYGYTF
16,TRBV7-8,-,CASSLGLAGELETQYF